This T cell receptor beta chain was sequenced for a study of cytomegalovirus exposure and HLA in healthy donors. The PCR used 60 Vbeta and 13 Jbeta primers. The assay was immunoSEQ multiplex PCR, and TCRdb's table has in-frame clones only and misses some. The profile shows under 250,000 clones, 70% to 90% of them singletons. CDR3 length equals 15 residues. Germline-derived CDR1 and CDR2 are ENHRY and SYGVKD. Trimming took 7 bases from V and 7 from J; bases not matched to a gene: 10. Sequenced material: PBMCs. V and J are TRBV10-3 and TRBJ2-1, with 10 nucleotides matching TRBD2. The TCR comes from a human donor in good health. CDR3 amino acids: CAITNLAGVRNEQFF. In nucleotides, the CDR3 is TGTGCCATCACCAATCTAGCGGGGGTCCGAAATGAGCAGTTCTTC.